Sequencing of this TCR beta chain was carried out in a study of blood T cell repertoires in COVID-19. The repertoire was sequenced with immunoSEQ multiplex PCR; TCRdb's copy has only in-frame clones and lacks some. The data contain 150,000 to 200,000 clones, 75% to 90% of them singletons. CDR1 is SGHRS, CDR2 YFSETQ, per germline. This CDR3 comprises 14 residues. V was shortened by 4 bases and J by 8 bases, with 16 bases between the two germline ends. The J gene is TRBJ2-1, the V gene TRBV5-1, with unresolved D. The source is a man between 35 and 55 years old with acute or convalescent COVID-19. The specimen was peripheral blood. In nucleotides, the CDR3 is TGCGCCAGCAGCCCCCGGAGCGCGAGTCATGAGCAGTTCTTC. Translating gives CASSPRSASHEQFF.